This TCR beta chain was sequenced during a study of blood T cell repertoires in COVID-19. Study information: T cells, B-cell-depleted T cells, or PBMCs provided the cDNA or gDNA that served as material.

After removal of 3 bases from V and 2 bases from J, the junction contained 8 bases not matched to a gene. The CDR3 runs 16 residues. The germline gives CDR1 SGHRS, CDR2 YFSETQ. As handled by the study authors: Reference gene primer amplification gave nucleated cell count estimates. Data came from immunoSEQ multiplex PCR; TCRdb stores just in-frame clones and leaves some out. V and J calls and clone size are those listed in that table; D and trimming were worked out from the DNA. The repertoire holds about 360,000 clones, with around nine tenths as singletons. Sequencing was done on a sample of peripheral blood. The V and J genes are TRBV5-1 and TRBJ2-3, with 8 bases that match TRBD2. This clonotype was sampled from a human donor in a cohort sampled during active COVID-19. CDR3 bases: TGCGCCAGCAGCTGGCGGACGGGAGGGGCCACAGATACGCAGTATTTT. Its translation is CASSWRTGGATDTQYF.